The 20 T cell receptor beta chains in this list originate from one sample, sequenced in a study of CXCR3-negative and CXCR3-positive naive CD8 T cells (dated 2019 in TCRdb). Beyond this particular receptor, the publication reports: TRB CDR3s from CXCR3-positive naive cells showed higher hydrophobicity (lower Kidera factor 4), lower energy, and higher strength and volume indices than CXCR3-negative naive cells.

For these receptors, no antigen is known. The sequencer was a NextSeq 550. The Human TCR Profiling Kit (MiLaboratory) was used to prepare UMI-labeled 5' RACE TRB cDNA libraries. TCRdb reprocessed the reads, reporting each CDR3 protein sequence once and no DNA. The sample's clone listing holds 75,000 to 90,000 distinct CDR3 sequences. The leading ten clones occupy approximately 0.62% of the sample. Source material: naive CXCR3+ CD8+ T cells from blood. What the cell subset or site label conveys for this sample: CD45RO-CCR7+CD27+CD95- naive CD8+ T cells expressing CXCR3 (TNR3+). The receptors here all came from a human donor in good health. Some clones in this sample may be carry-over from other donors' samples.

The chain couples TRBV24-1 to TRBJ2-7; the D call of TRBD2 rests on TCRdb alone, since no DNA is present to check it. CDR3 length: 15 residues. Germline CDR1 and CDR2: KGHDR and SFDVKD. This CDR3 is CATSEGSGGSYERYF.

The chain links TRBV5-1 to TRBJ1-2; absent DNA, TCRdb's TRBD1 call cannot be checked. Germline V gene sequence: CDR1 SGHRS, CDR2 YFSETQ. CDR3 size: 15 residues. The CDR3 spells CASSSAGTGYYGYTF.

This rearrangement joins TRBV23-1 to TRBJ1-1; TCRdb picks TRBD1, but there is no DNA to check that call. TRBV23-1 is an ORF; its function is uncertain. CDR3 length: 17 residues. The CDR3 loop reads CASSQSEADSMNTEAFF.

V is TRBV7-2 and J is TRBJ2-5. Germline V lookup: CDR1 SGHTA, CDR2 FQGNSA. This CDR3 has 13 amino acids. CDR3 region: CASSLYGQETQYF. Supplemented by reference TRBV7-2 and TRBJ2-5, the full variable domain reads GAGVSQSPSNKVTEKGKDVELRCDPISGHTALYWYRQSLGQGLEFLIYFQGNSAPDKSGLPSDRFSAERTGGSVSTLTIQRTQQEDSAVYLCASSLYGQETQYFGPGTRLLVL.

The chain carries TRBV7-8 and TRBJ2-1; without DNA, the TCRdb call of TRBD2 cannot be checked. CDR3 length: 18 residues. From germline, CDR1 is SGHVS and CDR2 FQNEAQ. The CDR3 sequence is CASSSDGLGLAGGPLEFF.

This rearrangement joins TRBV29-1 to TRBJ2-7; TCRdb's D gene call, TRBD2, goes unchecked for lack of DNA. Germline CDR1 SQVTM, CDR2 ANQGSEA. The CDR3 covers 14 residues. This chain's CDR3 is CSVEDASGGNEQYF.

V is TRBV18 and J is TRBJ2-3; TCRdb picks TRBD1, but there is no DNA to check that call. Per germline, CDR1 KGHSH and CDR2 LQKENI. The CDR3 extends over 16 amino acids. CDR3: CASSPSDRTLTDTQYF.

The gene calls are TRBV4-3 and TRBJ2-3; absent DNA, TCRdb's TRBD1 call cannot be checked. CDR1 and CDR2 (germline): LGHNA, YSLEER. The CDR3 loop spans 15 amino acids. The CDR3 spells CASSQDKMGVVPQYF.

The chain employs TRBV28 and TRBJ2-1. The CDR3 is made up of 11 amino acids. The germline gives CDR1 MDHEN, CDR2 SYDVKM. The CDR3 protein is CASTFYNEQFF.

The chain couples TRBV27 to TRBJ1-1; TCRdb indicates TRBD1, and absent DNA this call remains unverified. Germline CDR1 is MNHEY and CDR2 is SMNVEV (reference sequence). The CDR3 totals 13 residues. Here the CDR3 reads CASSRGGNTEAFF.

The rearrangement uses TRBV7-8 and TRBJ2-7; the TRBD2 assignment by TCRdb is unverifiable without DNA. Per the germline V gene, CDR1 is SGHVS and CDR2 is FQNEAQ. CDR3 length: 14 amino acids. CDR3 sequence: CASSSGLAGDEQYF. The full variable domain, completed using reference TRBV7-8 and TRBJ2-7, is GAGVSQSPRYKVAKRGQDVALRCDPISGHVSLFWYQQALGQGPEFLTYFQNEAQLDKSGLPSDRFFAERPEGSVSTLKIQRTQQEDSAVYLCASSSGLAGDEQYFGPGTRLTVT.

The V and J genes are TRBV15 and TRBJ2-1; with no DNA, the TCRdb D assignment of TRBD2 cannot be verified. Germline CDR1 LNHNV, CDR2 YYDKDF (reference sequence). This CDR3 comprises 13 residues. CDR3 residues: CATSQAWRDQQFF.

The chain joins TRBV25-1 to TRBJ2-1; as DNA is missing, the TRBD2 call by TCRdb cannot be tested. The CDR3 has 16 amino acids. The germline V gene has CDR1 MGHDK and CDR2 SYGVNS. Here the CDR3 reads CASSEWVAGPYNEQFF.

The chain uses TRBV6-5 and TRBJ1-2; TCRdb outputs TRBD1, but without DNA this stays unchecked. The CDR3 contains 15 residues. Germline CDR1 MNHEY, CDR2 SVGAGI. The CDR3 protein is CASSSYTGEVSGYTF.

The CDR3 reads CASRRDRDSYEQYF. The gene calls are TRBV28 and TRBJ2-7; without DNA, the TCRdb call of TRBD1 cannot be checked. CDR1 is MDHEN and CDR2 is SYDVKM in the germline V gene. The CDR3 is made up of 14 amino acids.

This chain joins TRBV25-1 and TRBJ2-7. CDR1 is MGHDK, CDR2 SYGVNS, per germline. The CDR3 extends over 17 amino acids. This chain's CDR3 is CASSEYFEERGSYEQYF.

The rearrangement joins TRBV10-3 to TRBJ2-2; without DNA, the TCRdb call of TRBD2 cannot be checked. This CDR3 contains 17 residues. The germline gives CDR1 ENHRY, CDR2 SYGVKD. CDR3 amino acids: CAISEFPGPSGTGELFF.

The chain has TRBV27 and TRBJ2-7; as DNA is missing, the TRBD2 call by TCRdb cannot be tested. This CDR3 has 16 residues. Germline-derived CDR1 and CDR2 are MNHEY and SMNVEV (reference sequence). CDR3 loop: CASSFGLAGDPYEQYF.

The rearrangement links TRBV6-2 or TRBV6-3 to TRBJ2-7; the D call of TRBD1 rests on TCRdb alone, since no DNA is present to check it. CDR1 is MNHEY and CDR2 is SVGEGT in the germline V gene. The CDR3 is 13 residues long. CDR3: CASSLRAAYEQYF.

The chain carries TRBV19 and TRBJ2-7; TCRdb's D gene call, TRBD1, goes unchecked for lack of DNA. The CDR3 runs to 12 residues. The germline V gene has CDR1 LNHDA and CDR2 SQIVND (reference sequence). The CDR3 sequence is CASTDNPYEQYF.